This T cell receptor (beta chain) was sequenced in a study of T-cell reconstitution after alpha-beta-depleted transplantation in children. V shed 9 bases and J shed 3 bases, with 15 bases lying between them. Germline V CDR1 and CDR2: SEHNR, FQNEAQ (reference sequence). The CDR3 is made up of 13 amino acids. Using unique molecular identifiers, the investigators prepared the TCRbeta library. TCRdb redid the calling of the PCR reads with MiXCR, one entry per CDR3 protein. Of around 800,000 distinct CDR3 sequences listed, 16% are singletons. In its sample, this clonotype was seen a few times. The source is a male patient between 5 and 17 years old who had a stem cell transplant for acute lymphoblastic leukemia, so the T cells may come from the graft donor. The source was PBMCs, mostly from graft donor cells, collected 360 days after TCRalphabeta/CD19-depleted stem cell transplant. The chain has TRBV7-9 and TRBJ2-7; D remains ambiguous. CDR3 residues: CASKRPEDYEQYF. DNA of the CDR3: TGTGCCAGTAAACGGCCGGAAGACTACGAGCAGTACTTC.